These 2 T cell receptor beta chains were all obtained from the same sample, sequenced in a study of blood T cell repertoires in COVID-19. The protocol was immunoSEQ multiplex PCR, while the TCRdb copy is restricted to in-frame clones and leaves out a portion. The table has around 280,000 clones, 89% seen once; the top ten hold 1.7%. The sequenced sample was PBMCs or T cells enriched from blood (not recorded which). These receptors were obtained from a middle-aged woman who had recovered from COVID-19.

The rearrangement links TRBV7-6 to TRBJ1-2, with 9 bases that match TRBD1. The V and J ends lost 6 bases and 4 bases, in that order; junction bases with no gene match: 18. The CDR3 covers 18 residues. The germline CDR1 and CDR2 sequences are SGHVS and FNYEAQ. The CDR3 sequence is CASSSAVYRGRVGYGYTF. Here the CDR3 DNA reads TGTGCCAGCAGTTCCGCAGTATACAGGGGGCGGGTAGGCTATGGCTACACCTTC.

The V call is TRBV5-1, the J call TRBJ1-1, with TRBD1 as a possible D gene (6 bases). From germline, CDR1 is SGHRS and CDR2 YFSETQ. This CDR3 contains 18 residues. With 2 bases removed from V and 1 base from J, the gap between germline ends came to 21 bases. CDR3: CASSLSPGHPSGNTEAFF. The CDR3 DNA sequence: TGCGCCAGCAGCTTATCTCCGGGACACCCCTCGGGGAACACTGAAGCTTTCTTT.